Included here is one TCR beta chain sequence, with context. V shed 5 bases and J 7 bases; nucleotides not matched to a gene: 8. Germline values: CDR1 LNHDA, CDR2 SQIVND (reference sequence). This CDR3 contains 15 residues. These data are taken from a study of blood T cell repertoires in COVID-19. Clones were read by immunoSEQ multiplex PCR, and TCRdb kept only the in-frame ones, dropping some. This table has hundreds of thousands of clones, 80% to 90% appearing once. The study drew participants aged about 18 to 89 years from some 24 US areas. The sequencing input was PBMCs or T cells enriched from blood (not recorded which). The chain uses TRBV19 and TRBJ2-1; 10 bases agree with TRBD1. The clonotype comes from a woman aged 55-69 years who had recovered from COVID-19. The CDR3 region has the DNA TGTGCCAGTAGTCAACCGGGACAGGGGTCTAATGAGCAGTTCTTC. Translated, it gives CASSQPGQGSNEQFF. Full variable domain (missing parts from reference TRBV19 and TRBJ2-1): DGGITQSPKYLFRKEGQNVTLSCEQNLNHDAMYWYRQDPGQGLRLIYYSQIVNDFQKGDIAEGYSVSREKKESFPLTVTSAQKNPTAFYLCASSQPGQGSNEQFFGPGTRLTVL.